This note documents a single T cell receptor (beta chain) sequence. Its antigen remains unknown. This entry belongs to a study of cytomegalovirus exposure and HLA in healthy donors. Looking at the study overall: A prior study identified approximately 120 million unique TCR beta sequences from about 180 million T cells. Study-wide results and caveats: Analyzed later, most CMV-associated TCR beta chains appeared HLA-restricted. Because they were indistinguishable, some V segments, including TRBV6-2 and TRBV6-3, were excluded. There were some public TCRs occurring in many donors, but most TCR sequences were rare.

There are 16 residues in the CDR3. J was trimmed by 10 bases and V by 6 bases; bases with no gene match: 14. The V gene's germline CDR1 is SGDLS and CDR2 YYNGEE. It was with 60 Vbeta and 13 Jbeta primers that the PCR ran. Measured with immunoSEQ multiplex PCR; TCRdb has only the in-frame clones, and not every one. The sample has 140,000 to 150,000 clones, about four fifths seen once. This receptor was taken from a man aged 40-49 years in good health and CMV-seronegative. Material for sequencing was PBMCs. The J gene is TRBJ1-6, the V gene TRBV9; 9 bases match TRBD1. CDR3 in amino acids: CASTRGSGQGESPLHF. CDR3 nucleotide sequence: TGTGCCAGCACCAGGGGGTCGGGACAGGGCGAATCACCCCTCCACTTT.